This T cell receptor (beta chain) was observed in a study of shared clonotypes between healthy human individuals. Trimming at V came to 0 bases and at J to 1 base, leaving 10 bases not matched to a gene. This CDR3 is 18 amino acids long. Germline V lookup: CDR1 SGHVS, CDR2 FNYEAQ. Generated by immunoSEQ multiplex PCR, the TCRdb table keeps only in-frame clones and is missing some. In the table there are about 1.4 million clones, approximately 96% of which are singletons. J is TRBJ2-7 and V is TRBV7-6; 9 nucleotides line up with TRBD2. The sequence derives from a young man in good health. The sequenced sample was naive CD4+ T cells sorted from blood. As to subset: CD45RA+ positively selected. The CDR3: CASSLAVASGVSSYEQYF. CDR3 DNA: TGTGCCAGCAGCTTAGCGGTGGCTAGCGGGGTCTCATCCTACGAGCAGTACTTC.